The rows below give T cell receptor beta chains drawn from one sample of a study of cytomegalovirus exposure and HLA in healthy donors. Measured with immunoSEQ multiplex PCR; TCRdb has only the in-frame clones, and not every one. The sample consists of approximately 72,000 clones, 78% of them appearing once. Sequenced input: PBMCs. The receptors here all came from a male donor in good health and CMV-seropositive. The CDR3 runs from the conserved cysteine through the conserved F or W. The D gene is left open where the match is weak. Clone size is not always given. Where it is, it says once, few, many or a class for expanded clones.

size: -
J: TRBJ1-4
D: -
V: TRBV2
DNA: TGTGCCAGCAATACAATATCAGTTGAAAAACTGTTTTTT
CDR3: CASNTISVEKLFF

size: -
J: TRBJ1-4
D: -
V: TRBV29-1
DNA: TGCAGCGTTGATCCCGGGAACGAAAAACTGTTTTTT
CDR3: CSVDPGNEKLFF

size: -
J: TRBJ2-1
D: -
V: TRBV30
DNA: TGTGCCTGGAGTACGGGCGGGCCCCAGTTCTTC
CDR3: CAWSTGGPQFF

size: -
J: TRBJ1-1
D: -
V: TRBV2
DNA: TGTGCCAGCAGTGACCGGGGGGGCACTGAAGCTTTCTTT
CDR3: CASSDRGGTEAFF

size: once
J: TRBJ2-7
D: TRBD1
V: TRBV5-1
DNA: TGCGCCAGCAGCAGAGGGACAGGGGAGAGCGAGCAGTACTTC
CDR3: CASSRGTGESEQYF

size: -
J: TRBJ2-7
D: -
V: TRBV5-1
DNA: TGCGCCAGCAGCTTCGAGGGATTCCACGAGCAGTACTTC
CDR3: CASSFEGFHEQYF

size: -
J: TRBJ1-1
D: TRBD1
V: TRBV28
DNA: TGTGCCAGCAGGACAGGGTGGTACACTGAAGCTTTCTTT
CDR3: CASRTGWYTEAFF

size: -
J: TRBJ2-5
D: TRBD2
V: TRBV7-6
DNA: TGTGCCAGCAGCGTCAGTAGCGGGGGGGCCGGAGAGACCCAGTACTTC
CDR3: CASSVSSGGAGETQYF

size: -
J: TRBJ2-5
D: -
V: TRBV5-4
DNA: TGTGCCAGCAGCTATGGTCCTACGGAGCAGTACTTC
CDR3: CASSYGPTEQYF

size: -
J: TRBJ2-1
D: TRBD2
V: TRBV6-4
DNA: TGTGCCAGCAGTGACTCACCCGGGGGGGCCTCGGGTGAGCAGTTCTTC
CDR3: CASSDSPGGASGEQFF

size: -
J: TRBJ2-1
D: -
V: TRBV30
DNA: TGTGCCTGGAGCAGGGGTTTAGCCATGTTCGATGAGCAGTTCTTC
CDR3: CAWSRGLAMFDEQFF

size: -
J: TRBJ2-7
D: -
V: TRBV6-1
DNA: TGTGCCAGCAGTGAACGAGGCTATCTTTCCTACGAGCAGTACTTC
CDR3: CASSERGYLSYEQYF

size: -
J: TRBJ1-2
D: TRBD1
V: TRBV5-6
DNA: TGTGCCAGCACCCAACCGGGACAGGGGGTCGCTGGCTACACCTTC
CDR3: CASTQPGQGVAGYTF

size: -
J: TRBJ1-5
D: -
V: TRBV19
DNA: TGTGCCTCAAGGGATGGGGGGGGAAATCAGCCCCAGCATTTT
CDR3: CASRDGGGNQPQHF

size: -
J: TRBJ2-3
D: -
V: TRBV20-1
DNA: TGCAGTGCAGCGGATACGCAGTATTTT
CDR3: CSAADTQYF

size: -
J: TRBJ2-7
D: -
V: TRBV28
DNA: TGTGCCAGCAGTTTTACAGGCGAGCAGTACTTC
CDR3: CASSFTGEQYF

size: -
J: TRBJ2-7
D: TRBD1
V: TRBV11-2
DNA: TGTGCCAGCAGGCGGAGGTTAGGACAGGTGACCTACGAGCAGTACTTC
CDR3: CASRRRLGQVTYEQYF

size: -
J: TRBJ2-1
D: -
V: TRBV10-3
DNA: TGTGCCATCGCCCAGGCCAATGAGCAGTTCTTC
CDR3: CAIAQANEQFF

size: few
J: TRBJ1-4
D: -
V: TRBV4-1
DNA: TGCGCCAGCAGCTTAAATGAAAAACTGTTTTTT
CDR3: CASSLNEKLFF

size: -
J: TRBJ2-7
D: -
V: TRBV7-2
DNA: TGTGCCAGCAGCTTAGTTTCTAGCAGTACCTACGAGCAGTACTTC
CDR3: CASSLVSSSTYEQYF

size: -
J: TRBJ1-1
D: -
V: TRBV7-3
DNA: TGTGCCAGCAGCTTCTCGGAGGGGACTGAAGCTTTCTTT
CDR3: CASSFSEGTEAFF

size: -
J: TRBJ2-7
D: TRBD1
V: TRBV28
DNA: TGTGCCAGCAGTTTATTAAGGGGGCTGAGCTCCTACGAGCAGTACTTC
CDR3: CASSLLRGLSSYEQYF

size: -
J: TRBJ2-2
D: -
V: TRBV5-4
DNA: TGTGCCAGCAGCCAAGCGCTCCGCAGGGGTCCCACCGGGGAGCTGTTTTTT
CDR3: CASSQALRRGPTGELFF

size: -
J: TRBJ1-5
D: -
V: TRBV7-2
DNA: TGTGCCAGCAGCTTAAACTCGGCAGGGAATCAGCCCCAGCATTTT
CDR3: CASSLNSAGNQPQHF

size: once
J: TRBJ2-7
D: -
V: TRBV2
DNA: TGTGCCAGCACTAGGGAGGTACAGGTCGAGCAGTACTTC
CDR3: CASTREVQVEQYF

size: -
J: TRBJ1-3
D: TRBD1
V: TRBV19
DNA: TGTGCCAGCCGGGGGAACAGGGGCCATGGAAACACCATATATTTT
CDR3: CASRGNRGHGNTIYF